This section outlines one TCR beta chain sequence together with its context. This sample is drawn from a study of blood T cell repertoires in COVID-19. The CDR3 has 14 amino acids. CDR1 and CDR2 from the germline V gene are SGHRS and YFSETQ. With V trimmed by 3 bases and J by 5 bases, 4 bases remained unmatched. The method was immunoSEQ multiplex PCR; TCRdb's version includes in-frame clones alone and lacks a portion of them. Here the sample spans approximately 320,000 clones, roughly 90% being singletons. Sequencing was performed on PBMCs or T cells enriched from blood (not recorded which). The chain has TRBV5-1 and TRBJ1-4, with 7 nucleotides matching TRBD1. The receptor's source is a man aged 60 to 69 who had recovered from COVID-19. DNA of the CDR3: TGCGCCAGCAGCTCGGGACAGACAAATGAAAAACTGTTTTTT. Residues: CASSSGQTNEKLFF.